The clone carrying this T cell receptor beta chain has a handful of counts. Its antigen is undetermined. TCRdb's table, derived via immunoSEQ multiplex PCR, lists solely in-frame clones and lacks some. The data show around 70,000 clones, around 87% seen once. This sample was taken from a study of a mutant IDH1 vaccine in newly diagnosed glioma. This CDR3 is built from 14 residues. V lost 6 bases to trimming and J lost 3 bases; unmatched junction nucleotides: 4. The germline gives CDR1 MNHEY, CDR2 SVGAGI. The sample's time point: week 35, safety follow-up. In the vaccine, a single dose held 300 ug of the mutant IDH1 20-mer peptide, along with topical imiquimod.

Source: PBMCs, taken from a glioma patient whose treatment included an IDH1 peptide vaccine. The gene calls are TRBV6-5 and TRBJ1-1; 10 nucleotides match TRBD1. The source is a man in his thirties or forties with glioma. CDR3 loop: CASSRGQGDTEAFF. The CDR3 coding sequence is TGTGCCAGCAGCCGAGGACAGGGGGACACTGAAGCTTTCTTT.